This TCR beta chain comes out of a study of yellow fever vaccine responses in identical twins. Study-wide findings and caveats: Twins' vaccine T cell responses reportedly seemed partly convergent and partly personalized.

CDR3 length: 16 amino acids. Trimming removed 6 bases from V and 7 bases from J, with 24 bases in between. This clonotype was seen just once. Antigen: not known. TCRdb fed the RT-PCR reads into MiXCR, producing one record per CDR3 protein. The sample records 1,300 or so distinct CDR3 sequences, around 89% being singletons. This chain connects TRBV12-3 or TRBV12-4 to TRBJ1-1; tentative D call: TRBD1 (6 bases). The TCR sequence derives from a female donor who received the yellow fever vaccine. The sample was T cells from blood (PBMCs), unsorted or a sorted subset (not recorded which), taken before or after yellow fever vaccination (not recorded which). Written as DNA, the CDR3 is TGTGCCAGCAGGGCACAGGGTATTGCCGGCCGGGGTGAAGCTTTCTTT. This translates into CASRAQGIAGRGEAFF.